The 26 T cell receptor beta chains below all came from one sample that was sequenced in a study of T-cell reconstitution after alpha-beta-depleted transplantation in children. Preparation of the TCRbeta library used unique molecular identifiers. TCRdb re-called the PCR reads with MiXCR, one entry per CDR3 protein. The repertoire holds about 490,000 distinct CDR3 sequences, with 8% to 11% as singletons. The sample in question was PBMCs, obtained before TCRalphabeta/CD19-depleted stem cell transplant. All receptors derive from a child aged 2-15 years with inherited bone marrow failure, due to receive a stem cell transplant.

The CDR3 DNA follows: TGCAGTGCTAGAGATCCTCTAGTGGGTACCGGGGAGCTGTTTTTT. It codes for CSARDPLVGTGELFF. The chain couples TRBV20-1 to TRBJ2-2; D unresolved. V lost 0 bases and J lost 5, with 13 bases in between. The CDR3 runs to 15 residues. CDR1 DFQATT and CDR2 SNEGSKA come from the germline V gene (reference sequence).

Concerning this clonotype: A much larger clonotype is one base distant, so this may be a read error. The CDR3 carries no conserved terminal phenylalanine or tryptophan, so it likely arises from a read error. V is TRBV7-2 and J is TRBJ2-5; 8 nucleotides agree with TRBD1. The V gene end was trimmed by 3 bases and the J gene end by 5 bases; junction bases not matched to a gene: 8. Germline CDR1 SGHTA, CDR2 FQGNSA. This CDR3 is 15 amino acids long. The CDR3 DNA reads as TGTGCCAGCAGCTTGGAGACAGGGGTGGTGGAGACCCAGTACTGC. It encodes CASSLETGVVETQYC.

This clonotype was seen ten or more times. The chain carries TRBV18 and TRBJ2-1, with D uncertain. CDR3 length: 11 residues. Per germline, CDR1 KGHSH and CDR2 LQKENI. Trimming shortened V by 1 base and J by 6 bases, and 1 base separated the two germline ends. CDR3 sequence reads: CASSPLNEQFF. The CDR3 nucleotides are TGTGCCAGCTCACCACTCAATGAGCAGTTCTTC. The full variable domain, rest sourced from reference TRBV18 and TRBJ2-1, is NAGVMQNPRHLVRRRGQEARLRCSPMKGHSHVYWYRQLPEEGLKFMVYLQKENIIDESGMPKERFSAEFPKEGPSILRIQQVVRGDSAAYFCASSPLNEQFFGPGTRLTVL.

This clonotype was recorded many times. The chain combines TRBV5-1 with TRBJ2-1; no clear D gene. CDR3 length: 14 amino acids. Per germline, CDR1 SGHRS and CDR2 YFSETQ. V was shortened by 1 base and J by 6 bases, with 11 bases between the two germline ends. The CDR3 region is CASSLTRSGNEQFF. Written as DNA, the CDR3 is TGCGCCAGCAGCTTGACCAGGTCGGGCAATGAGCAGTTCTTC.

This clonotype was counted a few times. This chain connects TRBV20-1 to TRBJ2-2; 9 bases are shared with TRBD2. CDR3 length: 14 amino acids. V lost 2 bases, J lost 6 bases, and 4 bases stayed unmatched. Germline V lookup: CDR1 DFQATT, CDR2 SNEGSKA (reference sequence). The CDR3 region is CSARSSGSAGELFF. For the CDR3, the DNA is TGCAGTGCTAGAAGTAGCGGGAGCGCCGGGGAGCTGTTTTTT.

This clonotype was detected many times. This chain links TRBV13 with TRBJ2-1; unclear D gene. The CDR3 runs to 14 residues. The V end lost 1 base, the J end lost 5 bases, and 9 bases lay between the germline ends. Germline V gene lookup returns CDR1 PRHDT and CDR2 FYEKMQ (reference sequence). The CDR3 loop is CASSLETHHNEQFF. In DNA form, the CDR3 reads TGTGCCAGCAGCTTAGAGACTCACCACAATGAGCAGTTCTTC.

This clonotype was recorded at least ten times. This chain connects TRBV20-1 to TRBJ2-1; 8 nucleotides align to TRBD2. V shed 3 bases and J 2 bases; nucleotides not matched to a gene: 3. Looked up from germline, CDR1 is DFQATT and CDR2 is SNEGSKA (reference sequence). CDR3 length: 14 amino acids. The CDR3 loop is CSASGRGTYNEQFF. In nucleotides, the CDR3 is TGCAGTGCTAGCGGGAGGGGGACCTACAATGAGCAGTTCTTC.

The chain joins TRBV5-6 to TRBJ2-5; D is possibly TRBD1 (7 bases). The germline V and J ends were trimmed by 4 bases and 0 bases, with 10 bases remaining between them. The CDR3 covers 14 residues. The germline V gene has CDR1 SGHDT and CDR2 YYEEEE. CDR3 residues: CASSPGGHQETQYF. CDR3 coding DNA: TGTGCCAGCAGCCCAGGGGGGCACCAAGAGACCCAGTACTTC.

This clonotype was recorded at least ten times. The chain has TRBV7-8 and TRBJ2-7; unclear D gene. Germline CDR1 reads SGHVS; CDR2 reads FQNEAQ. V was pared by 5 bases and J by 4 bases, with 15 bases between. CDR3 size: 14 residues. The CDR3: CASSATSLDYEQYF. The CDR3 DNA follows: TGTGCCAGCAGCGCTACTTCCCTGGATTACGAGCAGTACTTC.

Many counts were recorded for this clonotype. The chain has TRBV5-1 and TRBJ2-1; 8 bases agree with TRBD1. Germline V gene lookup returns CDR1 SGHRS and CDR2 YFSETQ. J gave up 6 bases and V 2 bases, and 1 base lay outside the gene matches. The CDR3 spans 13 residues. The CDR3, as DNA: TGCGCCAGCAGCTTTGGACAGGGCAATGAGCAGTTCTTC. Its translation: CASSFGQGNEQFF.

This clonotype was counted at least ten times. This sequence joins TRBV28 and TRBJ2-5, with a tentative D call TRBD1 (5 bases). The CDR3 is made up of 14 amino acids. Germline V gives CDR1 MDHEN, CDR2 SYDVKM. Trimming removed 0 bases at V and 3 bases at J, with 8 bases between. In DNA form, the CDR3 reads TGTGCCAGCAGTTTATGGACAGAAGAAGAGACCCAGTACTTC. Translating gives CASSLWTEEETQYF. The complete variable domain, with remaining parts taken from reference TRBV28 and TRBJ2-5, reads DVKVTQSSRYLVKRTGEKVFLECVQDMDHENMFWYRQDPGLGLRLIYFSYDVKMKEKGDIPEGYSVSREKKERFSLILESASTNQTSMYLCASSLWTEEETQYFGPGTRLLVL.

This clonotype was recorded many times. The rearrangement uses TRBV5-1 and TRBJ2-1; tentatively, D is TRBD1 or TRBD2 (5 bases each). Trimming left V 4 bases short and J 0 bases short, with 11 bases between. CDR1 and CDR2 (germline): SGHRS, YFSETQ. CDR3 length equals 15 residues. For the CDR3, the DNA is TGCGCCAGCAGCCCGGACGGGACCTCCTACAATGAGCAGTTCTTC. This translates into CASSPDGTSYNEQFF.

This clonotype has a count of ten or more. This chain connects TRBV9 to TRBJ2-1; D is ambiguous. The CDR3 length is 13 residues. Per the germline V gene, CDR1 is SGDLS and CDR2 is YYNGEE. Between the trimmed V and J ends, which lost 3 bases and 9 bases, there was a span of 13 bases. CDR3 sequence reads: CASSASRASEQFF. CDR3 coding DNA: TGTGCCAGCAGCGCCAGCCGGGCTAGTGAGCAGTTCTTC.

In its sample, this clonotype was seen many times. This sequence joins TRBV29-1 and TRBJ2-1; a possible D gene is TRBD1 (5 bases). Trimming removed 0 bases from V and 5 bases from J, with 11 bases in between. The CDR3 length is 14 residues. The V gene's germline CDR1 is SQVTM and CDR2 ANQGSEA. The CDR3, as DNA: TGCAGCGTTGAAGATCCTGGACACAACAATGAGCAGTTCTTC. This encodes CSVEDPGHNNEQFF.

This clonotype was counted between two and nine times. The chain couples TRBV5-6 to TRBJ2-5; 9 bases map to TRBD2. The CDR3 runs 16 residues. Germline V gene data show CDR1 as SGHDT and CDR2 as YYEEEE. V trimming: 4 bases; J trimming: 5 bases; junction bases outside the gene matches: 12. DNA for the CDR3: TGTGCCAGCAGCCCTCGACTAGCGGTCGTATCTGAGACCCAGTACTTC. Protein: CASSPRLAVVSETQYF.

This clonotype was seen at least ten times. The chain carries TRBV29-1 and TRBJ2-1; D is undetermined. The CDR3 is 11 residues long. CDR1 and CDR2 from the germline V gene are SQVTM and ANQGSEA. Trimming took off 0 bases at V and 7 bases at J, with 4 bases between the two ends. CDR3 nucleotide sequence: TGCAGCGTTGAAGATCTGAATGAGCAGTTCTTC. Translating it yields CSVEDLNEQFF.

There are a few counts of this clonotype. V and J are TRBV18 and TRBJ2-3; the D call may be TRBD1 or TRBD2 (7 bases each). Germline lookup yields CDR1 KGHSH and CDR2 LQKENI. This CDR3 contains 16 residues. The ends were cut back, 0 bases at V and 7 bases at J, with 17 bases in the middle. CDR3 residues: CASSPPGAGQRHTQYF. In DNA form, the CDR3 reads TGTGCCAGCTCACCACCAGGAGCGGGACAGAGACATACGCAGTATTTT.

There are many counts of this clonotype. The rearrangement joins TRBV20-1 to TRBJ1-1, with D hard to call. The V end was cut by 5 bases, the J end by 0 bases, with 13 bases between. CDR1 DFQATT and CDR2 SNEGSKA come from the germline V gene (reference sequence). This CDR3 is built from 14 residues. The CDR3 loop reads CSAVTRLMNTEAFF. The DNA for the CDR3 is TGCAGTGCTGTGACGAGGCTCATGAACACTGAAGCTTTCTTT.

This clonotype has a count of ten or more. The rearrangement links TRBV2 to TRBJ1-2; 8 nucleotides agree with TRBD1. From germline, CDR1 is SNHLY and CDR2 FYNNEI. The CDR3 loop spans 14 amino acids. The ends lost 3 bases at V and 5 bases at J; junction bases unmatched: 5. The CDR3 loop is CASSEMGQDYGYTF. CDR3 bases: TGTGCCAGCAGTGAGATGGGACAGGATTATGGCTACACCTTC.

This clonotype was seen many times. The chain links TRBV20-1 to TRBJ2-3; 8 positions match TRBD2. V trimming: 4 bases; J trimming: 3 bases; junction bases outside the gene matches: 3. The CDR3 extends over 13 amino acids. The germline V gene encodes CDR1 DFQATT and CDR2 SNEGSKA (reference sequence). The CDR3 region has the DNA TGCAGTGCTACAGCGGGAGAGACAGATACGCAGTATTTT. This encodes CSATAGETDTQYF.

This clonotype was observed many times. The chain joins TRBV7-9 to TRBJ2-1; D possibly matches TRBD1 or TRBD2 (7 bases each). Germline lookup yields CDR1 SEHNR and CDR2 FQNEAQ (reference sequence). This CDR3 comprises 15 residues. V dropped 5 bases and J dropped 4 bases, with 15 bases sitting between them. CDR3 in DNA: TGTGCCAGCAGCGACCCCAGGGGGGGTTACAATGAGCAGTTCTTC. As protein: CASSDPRGGYNEQFF.

This clonotype was seen repeatedly, ten times or more. The gene calls are TRBV11-2 and TRBJ1-1, with unresolved D. The CDR3 contains 13 residues. Trimming pared 2 bases from V and 2 bases from J, leaving 6 bases between. Germline V gene sequence: CDR1 SGHAT, CDR2 FQNNGV. The CDR3 bases are TGTGCCAGCAGCTTATCACCAAACACTGAAGCTTTCTTT. Translating it yields CASSLSPNTEAFF.

In its sample, this clonotype was seen many times. V gene TRBV3-1 combines with J gene TRBJ2-3; TRBD2 matches at 12 bases. Germline-derived CDR1 and CDR2 are LGHDT and YNNKEL (reference sequence). This CDR3 contains 17 residues. The V segment lost 4 bases and the J segment 3 bases; nucleotides outside the gene matches: 8. CDR3 nucleotide sequence: TGTGCCAGCAGCCGAGCTAGCGGGAGGGCCAGGACAGATACGCAGTATTTT. It codes for CASSRASGRARTDTQYF.

This clonotype showed up many times. The J gene is TRBJ2-1, the V gene TRBV12-3 or TRBV12-4; TRBD2 is a possible D gene (5 bases). V was cut by 6 bases and J by 9 bases, with 12 bases left in between. CDR3 length: 12 residues. The CDR3 sequence is CASRTGYVEQFF. The CDR3, as DNA: TGTGCCAGCAGGACGGGGTACGTTGAGCAGTTCTTC.

This clonotype was counted many times. This chain uses TRBV29-1 with TRBJ1-1, with D perhaps matching TRBD1 (5 bases). The CDR3 totals 13 residues. The germline V gene encodes CDR1 SQVTM and CDR2 ANQGSEA. Trimming took 3 bases from V and 10 from J, leaving 18 bases between them. CDR3 region: CSVDGQGEVRAFF. CDR3 DNA sequence: TGCAGCGTTGATGGGCAGGGAGAGGTTCGAGCTTTCTTT.

The chain couples TRBV12-3 or TRBV12-4 to TRBJ2-7; 7 bases are a match to TRBD1. The ends lost 6 bases at V and 2 bases at J; junction bases unmatched: 7. The CDR3 consists of 14 residues. As DNA, the CDR3 is TGTGCCAGCAGCCCCGGGACAGATCCCTACGAGCAGTACTTC. Translation: CASSPGTDPYEQYF.